The present TCR beta chain was sequenced within a study of identical twins. The germline V gene encodes CDR1 SEHNR and CDR2 FQNEAQ (reference sequence). The CDR3 covers 12 residues. V was cut by 4 bases and J by 6 bases, with 9 bases left in between. This clonotype was detected many times. Its antigen is unidentified. TCRdb itself ran the 5' RACE reads through MiXCR, one entry per CDR3 protein. The table records approximately 350,000 distinct CDR3 sequences, about 12% of them present only once. Findings of the study overall: With abundant cord blood beta clonotypes, insertions were fewer; memory repertoires showed no such pattern. Twin sharing of out-of-frame TCR alpha was underestimated by models in monozygotic pairs.

These data are also associated with another study on yellow fever vaccine responses in identical twins.

The sequenced sample was CD8+ T cells sorted from blood. This TCR was sampled from a woman between 18 and 29 years old in good health. V is TRBV7-9 and J is TRBJ1-1; D perhaps matches TRBD1 (5 bases). The DNA for the CDR3 is TGTGCCAGCAGCTCAGACAGTCCTGAAGCTTTCTTT. Translated: CASSSDSPEAFF.